Presented here are 27 T cell receptor beta chains from one specimen sequenced in a study of beta chain features in type 1 diabetes. The authors reverse transcribed all of the isolated RNA, so sequencing captured expressed TCRB transcripts. Measured with immunoSEQ multiplex PCR; TCRdb has only the in-frame clones, and not every one. Of under 350,000 clones in the sample, around 7.3% are singletons; the top ten hold more than 0.9%. The specimen was central memory CD4+ T cells from blood. The source of these receptors is a woman in her late teens or twenties in good health.

The J gene is TRBJ1-2, the V gene TRBV11-3; maybe TRBD1 (5 bases). The V and J ends lost 0 bases and 2 bases respectively, with 16 bases between them. This CDR3 is built from 17 residues. CDR1 and CDR2 (germline): SGHNT, YENEEA. Here the CDR3 reads CASSLDEVGAGNYGYTF. As DNA, the CDR3 is TGTGCCAGCAGCTTAGATGAGGTCGGGGCAGGGAACTATGGCTACACCTTC.

This clone was seen a handful of times. This chain links TRBV19 with TRBJ1-4; D is undetermined. The CDR3 runs to 14 residues. V lost 7 bases to trimming and J lost 5 bases, with 14 bases between them. CDR1 is LNHDA, CDR2 SQIVND, per germline (reference sequence). The CDR3, as DNA: TGTGCCAGTACCCCGTGGCCGCGGAATGAAAAACTGTTTTTT. Protein product: CASTPWPRNEKLFF.

This clone was recorded a few times. The chain couples TRBV19 to TRBJ1-5, with a tentative D call TRBD1 (5 bases). V shed 1 base and J shed 3 bases, with 19 bases lying between them. In germline, CDR1 is LNHDA, CDR2 SQIVND (reference sequence). CDR3 length: 18 amino acids. CDR3 coding DNA: TGTGCCAGTAGTATAGGGGGCATAAGAGGAAGGGACAATCAGCCCCAGCATTTT. Its translation: CASSIGGIRGRDNQPQHF.

The chain couples TRBV15 to TRBJ2-7, with TRBD1 matching over 8 bases. Trimming took 2 bases from V and 0 from J; bases not matched to a gene: 9. This CDR3 is built from 17 residues. In germline, CDR1 is LNHNV, CDR2 YYDKDF (reference sequence). CDR3 protein: CATSRNAGGLTSYEQYF. CDR3 in DNA: TGTGCCACCAGCAGAAATGCAGGGGGCCTAACCTCCTACGAGCAGTACTTC. Complete variable domain (other parts from reference TRBV15 and TRBJ2-7): DAMVIQNPRYQVTQFGKPVTLSCSQTLNHNVMYWYQQKSSQAPKLLFHYYDKDFNNEADTPDNFQSRRPNTSFCFLDIRSPGLGDTAMYLCATSRNAGGLTSYEQYFGPGTRLTVT.

This clone was detected a few times. This chain uses TRBV10-3 with TRBJ1-6; D is unresolved. CDR3 length: 16 residues. Germline loops: CDR1 ENHRY, CDR2 SYGVKD. V was trimmed by 3 bases and J by 3 bases, leaving 12 bases between them. The CDR3 DNA follows: TGTGCCATCAGTGATTCGGGGTTAGGCTATAATTCACCCCTCCACTTT. Translated: CAISDSGLGYNSPLHF.

This clone was detected only a few times. Other DNA sequences in the sample encode the same CDR3. The genes are TRBV29-1 and TRBJ1-1; a possible D gene is TRBD1 (5 bases). Trimming stripped 1 base from V and 4 bases from J, with 13 bases between. This CDR3 region has 14 residues. The V gene's germline CDR1 is SQVTM and CDR2 ANQGSEA. The CDR3 spells CSVEGGKGSTEAFF. The CDR3 nucleotides are TGCAGCGTTGAAGGGGGAAAGGGGAGCACTGAAGCTTTCTTT.

In DNA form, the CDR3 reads TGCAGCGTTGTTCCAGGGGGCAATCAGCCCCAGCATTTT. It encodes CSVVPGGNQPQHF. The V and J genes are TRBV29-1 and TRBJ1-5; D is perhaps TRBD1 (6 bases). The CDR3 totals 13 residues. Germline CDR1 reads SQVTM; CDR2 reads ANQGSEA. V was trimmed by 4 bases and J by 2 bases, leaving 9 bases between them. The whole variable domain, remainder taken from reference TRBV29-1 and TRBJ1-5, is SAVISQKPSRDICQRGTSLTIQCQVDSQVTMMFWYRQQPGQSLTLIATANQGSEATYESGFVIDKFPISRPNLTFSTLTVSNMSPEDSSIYLCSVVPGGNQPQHFGDGTRLSIL.

The chain couples TRBV6-6 to TRBJ2-2; D possibly corresponds to TRBD2 (5 bases). Germline V gene sequence: CDR1 MNHNY, CDR2 SVGAGI (reference sequence). The V end was cut by 6 bases, the J end by 0 bases, with 5 bases between. This CDR3 contains 13 residues. CDR3 nucleotides: TGTGCCAGCAGGACTACGAACACCGGGGAGCTGTTTTTT. Translating gives CASRTTNTGELFF.

This clone was found a few times. This chain uses TRBV10-3 with TRBJ2-3; D possibly corresponds to TRBD2 (6 bases). Deletions cut 0 bases from V and 2 bases from J, with 9 bases between. This CDR3 has 15 residues. Germline values: CDR1 ENHRY, CDR2 SYGVKD. The CDR3 here is CAISESGGFTDTQYF. The CDR3 region has the DNA TGTGCCATCAGTGAGTCTGGGGGGTTCACAGATACGCAGTATTTT.

This clone appeared a few times. The gene calls are TRBV15 and TRBJ1-6; 7 nucleotides line up with TRBD1. This CDR3 is built from 15 residues. In germline, CDR1 is LNHNV, CDR2 YYDKDF (reference sequence). Trimming at V came to 0 bases and at J to 13 bases, leaving 9 bases not matched to a gene. As DNA, the CDR3 is TGTGCCACCAGCAGAGATACGACAGGGCGTTCGCCCCTCCACTTT. Amino acids: CATSRDTTGRSPLHF.

Here the CDR3 reads CASRITGTGGDNIQYF. CDR3 bases: TGTGCCAGTAGAATAACCGGGACAGGGGGAGATAACATTCAGTACTTC. V gene TRBV19 combines with J gene TRBJ2-4; 11 positions match TRBD1. There are 16 residues in the CDR3. Germline CDR1 reads LNHDA; CDR2 reads SQIVND (reference sequence). V lost 6 bases and J lost 7; bases outside the gene matches: 11.

The CDR3 DNA is TGTGCCTGGAGTCCACCTAAGGAGCAGTACGTC. This gives the protein CAWSPPKEQYV. This chain uses TRBV30 with TRBJ2-7; D is unclear. Per germline, CDR1 GTSNPN and CDR2 SVGIG (reference sequence). The CDR3 is 11 residues long. Trimming took off 2 bases at V and 7 bases at J, with 9 bases between the two ends.

The chain has TRBV7-6 and TRBJ2-6; 11 bases are shared with TRBD2. This CDR3 has 18 residues. The V gene's germline CDR1 is SGHVS and CDR2 FNYEAQ. The V and J ends lost 8 bases and 0 bases, in that order; junction bases with no gene match: 9. The CDR3 sequence is CASSDSGGVASGANVLTF. The CDR3 DNA is TGTGCCAGCTCCGATAGCGGGGGGGTCGCCTCTGGGGCCAACGTCCTGACTTTC.

The rearrangement joins TRBV7-2 to TRBJ2-3; D is uncertain. The CDR3 totals 12 residues. Germline V gives CDR1 SGHTA, CDR2 FQGNSA. V lost 5 bases and J lost 5, with 8 bases in between. CDR3 region: CASSKGKDTQYF. The CDR3 nucleotides read TGTGCCAGCAGCAAAGGGAAAGATACGCAGTATTTT.

The table lists this clone with a few counts. V and J are TRBV30 and TRBJ1-2; D is ambiguous. The ends were cut back, 4 bases at V and 0 bases at J, with 18 bases in the middle. The CDR3 runs to 16 residues. Germline assignment: CDR1 GTSNPN and CDR2 SVGIG (reference sequence). CDR3 residues: CAWKPPPGSSNYGYTF. The CDR3, as DNA: TGTGCCTGGAAACCACCCCCGGGCAGCTCTAACTATGGCTACACCTTC.

This clone was counted only a few times. The chain is built from TRBV6-5 and TRBJ2-1; D ambiguous. The germline V gene encodes CDR1 MNHEY and CDR2 SVGAGI. The V gene lost 6 bases and the J gene lost 5 bases, with 11 bases spanning the gap. There are 13 residues in the CDR3. The CDR3 protein is CASRPDGNNEQFF. The DNA of the CDR3 is TGTGCCAGCAGACCCGACGGAAACAATGAGCAGTTCTTC.

This clone was observed a handful of times. The V gene is TRBV20-1, the J gene TRBJ1-2, with 9 nucleotides matching TRBD1. This CDR3 contains 11 residues. Germline V gives CDR1 DFQATT, CDR2 SNEGSKA (reference sequence). V was clipped by 5 bases and J by 8 bases; unmatched bases: 3. DNA for the CDR3: TGCAGTGCTCACAGGGGGCACGGCTACACCTTC. Amino acids: CSAHRGHGYTF.

This clone was seen once. This rearrangement joins TRBV15 to TRBJ1-2; possibly TRBD1 for D (5 bases). V was pared by 0 bases and J by 4 bases, with 9 bases between. The CDR3 runs 14 residues. In germline, CDR1 is LNHNV, CDR2 YYDKDF (reference sequence). This chain's CDR3 is CATSRDMGGYGYTF. The CDR3 DNA follows: TGTGCCACCAGCAGAGATATGGGGGGCTATGGCTACACCTTC.

The V gene is TRBV4-2, the J gene TRBJ1-6, with 8 bases that match TRBD1. The germline gives CDR1 LGHNA, CDR2 YNFKEQ. CDR3 length: 15 amino acids. The V gene end was trimmed by 1 base and the J gene end by 8 bases; junction bases not matched to a gene: 4. The CDR3 DNA reads TGTGCCAGCAGCCAAGTCCAGGGGGCTTATTCACCCCTCCACTTT. This gives the protein CASSQVQGAYSPLHF.

CDR3 protein: CASSFLGQGPYNEQFF. The CDR3 bases are TGTGCCAGCAGCTTTTTGGGACAGGGGCCCTACAATGAGCAGTTCTTC. The rearrangement uses TRBV7-2 and TRBJ2-1, with 10 bases lining up with TRBD1. CDR1 and CDR2 (germline): SGHTA, FQGNSA. The CDR3 totals 16 residues. Trimming cost V 3 bases and J 2 bases; bases outside gene matches: 4.

This clone was seen only a few times. The chain has TRBV9 and TRBJ2-1, with D perhaps matching TRBD2 (6 bases). Trimming pared 0 bases from V and 8 bases from J, leaving 15 bases between. This CDR3 has 15 residues. The germline gives CDR1 SGDLS, CDR2 YYNGEE. The CDR3 spells CASSVGMGGYYEQFF. In DNA, the CDR3 is TGTGCCAGCAGCGTAGGGATGGGAGGATACTATGAGCAGTTCTTC.

With respect to this clone: Other DNA sequences in the sample encode the same CDR3. This sequence joins TRBV9 and TRBJ1-5, with D uncertain. V was clipped by 1 base and J by 6 bases, with 14 bases between them. The CDR3 spans 15 residues. Germline V CDR1 and CDR2: SGDLS, YYNGEE. CDR3 in DNA: TGTGCCAGCAGCGTACAAGGGTCTGAGGGTCAGCCCCAGCATTTT. Translated: CASSVQGSEGQPQHF. The variable domain in full, completed from reference TRBV9 and TRBJ1-5, reads DSGVTQTPKHLITATGQRVTLRCSPRSGDLSVYWYQQSLDQGLQFLIQYYNGEERAKGNILERFSAQQFPDLHSELNLSSLELGDSALYFCASSVQGSEGQPQHFGDGTRLSIL.

The CDR3 sequence is CASSRSWTAYEQYF. The CDR3 coding sequence is TGTGCCAGCAGCCGTAGCTGGACAGCCTACGAGCAGTACTTC. The chain couples TRBV7-2 to TRBJ2-7; a possible D gene is TRBD1 (6 bases). This CDR3 has 14 amino acids. Germline V gives CDR1 SGHTA, CDR2 FQGNSA. V lost 5 bases and J 2 bases, leaving 13 bases between the germline ends.

The chain carries TRBV7-8 and TRBJ1-2, with D perhaps matching TRBD1 (5 bases). The V end lost 3 bases, the J end lost 7 bases, and 12 bases lay between the germline ends. This CDR3 region has 13 residues. Germline CDR1 reads SGHVS; CDR2 reads FQNEAQ. The CDR3 spells CASSFRQGGGYTF. The DNA of the CDR3 is TGTGCCAGCAGCTTCCGGCAGGGAGGTGGCTACACCTTC.

This clone showed up just a few times. This CDR3 is also generated by other DNA sequences in the sample. This chain links TRBV29-1 with TRBJ2-5; D unclear. The ends were cut back, 3 bases at V and 4 bases at J, with 9 bases in the middle. Germline CDR1 reads SQVTM; CDR2 reads ANQGSEA. This CDR3 has 12 amino acids. The CDR3 sequence: CSVDRAAETQYF. As DNA, the CDR3 is TGCAGCGTTGATCGGGCAGCAGAGACCCAGTACTTC.

This clone was recorded many times. The chain joins TRBV5-6 to TRBJ2-7; TRBD1 might be the D (8 bases). The CDR3 covers 15 residues. Trimming stripped 4 bases from V and 2 bases from J, with 16 bases between. CDR1 and CDR2 (germline): SGHDT, YYEEEE. The CDR3 coding sequence is TGTGCCAGCAGCCGGACAGGGAGGGCTACCTACGAGCAGTACTTC. It codes for CASSRTGRATYEQYF.

There are a few counts of this clone. At the DNA level, this CDR3 is encoded by other sequences in the same sample as well. The rearrangement links TRBV9 to TRBJ2-5, with D perhaps matching TRBD2 (6 bases). CDR1 is SGDLS and CDR2 is YYNGEE in the germline V gene. This CDR3 has 14 amino acids. The germline V and J ends were trimmed by 0 bases and 7 bases, with 13 bases remaining between them. CDR3 nucleotide sequence: TGTGCCAGCAGCGTAGCGCCCTTCGGGGGGACCCAGTACTTC. It specifies CASSVAPFGGTQYF.